This T cell receptor (beta chain) was captured by sequencing in a study of blood T cells in healthy people across ages. Every donor provided around 9.3 milliliters of peripheral blood. Then a second PCR, running roughly 7 to 11 cycles, was carried out with a sample-barcoded 5' primer and a J-beta primer mix. TCRdb re-called the 5' RACE reads through MiXCR, storing one row per CDR3 protein. The sample has about 670,000 distinct CDR3 sequences; 52% are singletons. As for this clonotype: What it binds is not known.

CDR1 is MDHEN, CDR2 SYDVKM, per germline. V was shortened by 3 bases and J by 1 base, with 15 bases between the two germline ends. The length of the CDR3 is 16 residues. Findings of the study overall: Getting older went along with TCR beta diversity per million T cells dropping roughly linearly.

This chain links TRBV28 with TRBJ2-5; D gene uncertain. Input material: blood. The clonotype originates from a woman aged 80 or over in good health. CDR3 coding DNA: TGTGCCAGCAGTTTGTGGAAGGTGACTCTCCAAGAGACCCAGTACTTC. Encoded protein: CASSLWKVTLQETQYF.